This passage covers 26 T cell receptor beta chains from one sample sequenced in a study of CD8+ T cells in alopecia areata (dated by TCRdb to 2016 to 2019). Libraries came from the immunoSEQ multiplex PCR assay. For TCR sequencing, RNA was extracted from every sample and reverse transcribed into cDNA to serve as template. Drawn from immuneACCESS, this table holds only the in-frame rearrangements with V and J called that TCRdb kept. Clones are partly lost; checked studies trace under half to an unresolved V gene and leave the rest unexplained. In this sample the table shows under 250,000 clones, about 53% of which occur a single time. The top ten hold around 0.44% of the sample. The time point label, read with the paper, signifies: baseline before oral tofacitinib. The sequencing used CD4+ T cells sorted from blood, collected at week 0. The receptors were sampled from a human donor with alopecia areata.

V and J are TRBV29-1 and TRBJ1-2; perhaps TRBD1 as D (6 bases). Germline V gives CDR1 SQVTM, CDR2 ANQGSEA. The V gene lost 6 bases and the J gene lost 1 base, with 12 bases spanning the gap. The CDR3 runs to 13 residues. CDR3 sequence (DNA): TGCAGCGTCCACCGGGACAATAACTATGGCTACACCTTC. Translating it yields CSVHRDNNYGYTF.

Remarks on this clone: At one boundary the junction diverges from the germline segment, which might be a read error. CDR3 sequence reads: CASSPGDRVF. The CDR3 DNA reads as TGTGCCAGCAGCCCCGGGGACAGGGTTTTT. V and J are TRBV2 and TRBJ1-4; 9 bases are a match to TRBD1. The CDR3 is made up of 10 amino acids. Germline CDR1 SNHLY, CDR2 FYNNEI.

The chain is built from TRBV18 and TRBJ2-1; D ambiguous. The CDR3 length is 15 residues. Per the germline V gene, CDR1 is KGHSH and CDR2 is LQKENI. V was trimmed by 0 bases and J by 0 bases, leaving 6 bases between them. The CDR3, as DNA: TGTGCCAGCTCACCACCAGGTGCCTCCTACAATGAGCAGTTCTTC. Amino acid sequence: CASSPPGASYNEQFF.

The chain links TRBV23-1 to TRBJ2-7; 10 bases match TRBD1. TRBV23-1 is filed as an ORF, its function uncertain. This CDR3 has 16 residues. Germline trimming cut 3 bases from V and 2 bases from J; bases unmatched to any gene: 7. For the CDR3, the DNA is TGCGCCAGCAGTCACAACGACAGGGGGCGCCCCTACGAGCAGTACTTC. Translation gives CASSHNDRGRPYEQYF.

The CDR3 DNA sequence: TGCGCCAGCAGCTTGAATGGGGTTGGGAATCAGCCCCAGCATTTT. Amino acid sequence: CASSLNGVGNQPQHF. V gene TRBV5-1 combines with J gene TRBJ1-5; D is undetermined. Germline CDR1 SGHRS, CDR2 YFSETQ. The length of the CDR3 is 15 residues. Trimming stripped 1 base from V and 4 bases from J, with 12 bases between. Filled out from reference TRBV5-1 and TRBJ1-5, the complete variable domain reads KAGVTQTPRYLIKTRGQQVTLSCSPISGHRSVSWYQQTPGQGLQFLFEYFSETQRNKGNFPGRFSGRQFSNSRSEMNVSTLELGDSALYLCASSLNGVGNQPQHFGDGTRLSIL.

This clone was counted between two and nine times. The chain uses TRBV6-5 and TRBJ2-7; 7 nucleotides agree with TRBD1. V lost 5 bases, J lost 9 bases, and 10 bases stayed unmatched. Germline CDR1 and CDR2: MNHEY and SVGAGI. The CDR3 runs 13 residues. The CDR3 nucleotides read TGTGCCAGCAGTGCCTCCGGACAGGTACGGCAGTACTTC. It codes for CASSASGQVRQYF.

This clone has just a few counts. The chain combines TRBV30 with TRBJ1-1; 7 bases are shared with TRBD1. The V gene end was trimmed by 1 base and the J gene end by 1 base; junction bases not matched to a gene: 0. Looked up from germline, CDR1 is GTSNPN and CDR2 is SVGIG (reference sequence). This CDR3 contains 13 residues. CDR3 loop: CAWSDRGNTEAFF. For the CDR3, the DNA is TGTGCCTGGAGTGACAGGGGGAACACTGAAGCTTTCTTT. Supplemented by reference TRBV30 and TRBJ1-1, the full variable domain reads SQTIHQWPATLVQPVGSPLSLECTVEGTSNPNLYWYRQAAGRGLQLLFYSVGIGQISSEVPQNLSASRPQDRQFILSSKKLLLSDSGFYLCAWSDRGNTEAFFGQGTRLTVV.

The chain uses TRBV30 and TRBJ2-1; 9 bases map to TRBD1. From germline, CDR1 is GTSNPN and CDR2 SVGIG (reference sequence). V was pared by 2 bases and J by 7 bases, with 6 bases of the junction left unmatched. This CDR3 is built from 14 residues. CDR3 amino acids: CAWSPGQGMNEQFF. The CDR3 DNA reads TGTGCCTGGAGTCCGGGACAGGGCATGAATGAGCAGTTCTTC.

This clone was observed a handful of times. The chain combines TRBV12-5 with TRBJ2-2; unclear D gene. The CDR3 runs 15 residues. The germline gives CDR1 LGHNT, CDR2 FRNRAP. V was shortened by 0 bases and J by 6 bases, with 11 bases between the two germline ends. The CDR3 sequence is CASGLVLGASGELFF. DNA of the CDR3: TGTGCTAGTGGTTTGGTACTGGGTGCCTCCGGGGAGCTGTTTTTT.

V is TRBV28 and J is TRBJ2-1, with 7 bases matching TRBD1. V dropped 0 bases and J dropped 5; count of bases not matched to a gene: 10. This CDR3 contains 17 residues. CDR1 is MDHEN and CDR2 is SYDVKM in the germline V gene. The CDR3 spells CASSLWGSTGPNNEQFF. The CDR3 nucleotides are TGTGCCAGCAGTTTATGGGGATCGACAGGGCCGAACAATGAGCAGTTCTTC.

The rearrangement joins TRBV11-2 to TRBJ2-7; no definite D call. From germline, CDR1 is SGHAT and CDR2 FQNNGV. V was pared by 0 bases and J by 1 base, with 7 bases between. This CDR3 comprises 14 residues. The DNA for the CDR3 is TGTGCCAGCAGCTTAGAGCCCCAGTCCTACGAGCAGTACTTC. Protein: CASSLEPQSYEQYF.

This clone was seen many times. The CDR3 region has the DNA TGTGCCAGTAGTATTGAGGGTTACTCCTACAATGAGCAGTTCTTC. Residues: CASSIEGYSYNEQFF. The V and J genes are TRBV19 and TRBJ2-1; possibly TRBD2 for D (5 bases). Germline CDR1 and CDR2: LNHDA and SQIVND (reference sequence). This CDR3 comprises 15 residues. Trimming removed 3 bases from V and 0 bases from J, with 9 bases in between.

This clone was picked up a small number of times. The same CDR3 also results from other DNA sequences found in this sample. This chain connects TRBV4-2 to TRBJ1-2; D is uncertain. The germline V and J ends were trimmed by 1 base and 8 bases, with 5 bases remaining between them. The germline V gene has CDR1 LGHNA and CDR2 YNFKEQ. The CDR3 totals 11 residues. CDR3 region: CASSQGGGYTF. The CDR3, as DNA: TGTGCCAGCAGCCAAGGTGGAGGCTACACCTTC.

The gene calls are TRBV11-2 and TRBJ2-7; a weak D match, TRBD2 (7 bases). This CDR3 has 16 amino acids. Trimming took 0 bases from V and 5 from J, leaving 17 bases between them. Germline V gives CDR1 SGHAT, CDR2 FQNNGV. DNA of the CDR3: TGTGCCAGCAGCTTAGAGTGGTCGGGGGGCGGCCACGAGCAGTACTTC. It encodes CASSLEWSGGGHEQYF.

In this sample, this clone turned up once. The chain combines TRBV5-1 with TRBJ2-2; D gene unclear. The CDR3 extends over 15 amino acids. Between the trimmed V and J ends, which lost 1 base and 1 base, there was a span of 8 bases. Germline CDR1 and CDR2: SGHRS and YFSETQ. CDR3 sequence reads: CASSLLPQNTGELFF. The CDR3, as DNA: TGCGCCAGCAGCTTGTTACCCCAGAACACCGGGGAGCTGTTTTTT. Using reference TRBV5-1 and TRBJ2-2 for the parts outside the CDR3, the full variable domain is KAGVTQTPRYLIKTRGQQVTLSCSPISGHRSVSWYQQTPGQGLQFLFEYFSETQRNKGNFPGRFSGRQFSNSRSEMNVSTLELGDSALYLCASSLLPQNTGELFFGEGSRLTVL.

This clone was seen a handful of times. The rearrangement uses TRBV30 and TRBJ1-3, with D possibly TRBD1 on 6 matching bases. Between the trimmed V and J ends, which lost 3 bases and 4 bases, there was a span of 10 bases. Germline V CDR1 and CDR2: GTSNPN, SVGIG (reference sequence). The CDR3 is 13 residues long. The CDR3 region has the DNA TGTGCCTGGAGCCGGGGGCTAGGAAACACCATATATTTT. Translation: CAWSRGLGNTIYF.

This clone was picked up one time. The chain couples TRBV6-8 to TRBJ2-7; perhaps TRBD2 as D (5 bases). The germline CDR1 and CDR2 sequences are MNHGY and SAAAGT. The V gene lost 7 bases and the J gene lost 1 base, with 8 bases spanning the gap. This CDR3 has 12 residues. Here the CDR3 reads CASTEGSYEQYF. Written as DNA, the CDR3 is TGTGCCAGCACAGAGGGTTCCTACGAGCAGTACTTC.

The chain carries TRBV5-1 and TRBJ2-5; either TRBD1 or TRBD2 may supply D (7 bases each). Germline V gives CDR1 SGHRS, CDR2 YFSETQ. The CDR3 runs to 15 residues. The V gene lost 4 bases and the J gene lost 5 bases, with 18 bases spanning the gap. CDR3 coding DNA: TGCGCCAGCAGCCTACAAGACAGGGAGGGGGAGACCCAGTACTTC. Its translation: CASSLQDREGETQYF.

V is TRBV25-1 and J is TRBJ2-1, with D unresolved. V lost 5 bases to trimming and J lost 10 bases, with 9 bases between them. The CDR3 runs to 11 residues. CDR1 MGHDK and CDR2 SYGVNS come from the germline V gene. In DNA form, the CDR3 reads TGTGCCAGCAGTCAAGGGCGGGAGCAGTTCTTC. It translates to CASSQGREQFF. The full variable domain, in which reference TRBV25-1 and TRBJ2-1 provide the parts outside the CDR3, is EADIYQTPRYLVIGTGKKITLECSQTMGHDKMYWYQQDPGMELHLIHYSYGVNSTEKGDLSSESTVSRIRTEHFPLTLESARPSHTSQYLCASSQGREQFFGPGTRLTVL.

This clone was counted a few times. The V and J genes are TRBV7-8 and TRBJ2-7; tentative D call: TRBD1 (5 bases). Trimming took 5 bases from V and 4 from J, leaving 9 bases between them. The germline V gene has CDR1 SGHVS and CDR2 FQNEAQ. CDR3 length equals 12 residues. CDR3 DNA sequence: TGTGCCAGCAGCATCGACAGATACGAGCAGTACTTC. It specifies CASSIDRYEQYF.

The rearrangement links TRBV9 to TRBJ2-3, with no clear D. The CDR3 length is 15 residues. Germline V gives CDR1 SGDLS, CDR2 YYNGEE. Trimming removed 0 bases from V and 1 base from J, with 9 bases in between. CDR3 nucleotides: TGTGCCAGCAGCGTAGGTTGGTGGGGCACAGATACGCAGTATTTT. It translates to CASSVGWWGTDTQYF.

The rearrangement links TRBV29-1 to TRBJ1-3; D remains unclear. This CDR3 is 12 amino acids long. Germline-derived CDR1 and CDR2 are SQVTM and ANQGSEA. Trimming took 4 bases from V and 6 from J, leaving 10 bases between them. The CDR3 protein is CSVATLANTIYF. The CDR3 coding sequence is TGCAGCGTTGCCACCTTGGCAAACACCATATATTTT.

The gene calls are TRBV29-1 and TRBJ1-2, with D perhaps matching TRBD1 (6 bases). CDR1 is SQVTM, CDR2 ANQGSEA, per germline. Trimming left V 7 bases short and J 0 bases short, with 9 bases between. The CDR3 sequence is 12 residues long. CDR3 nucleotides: TGCAGCGGGGGGCTGACTAACTATGGCTACACCTTC. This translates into CSGGLTNYGYTF.

CDR3 sequence: CAWTGQGTTYEQYF. The CDR3 DNA reads as TGTGCCTGGACTGGACAGGGAACTACCTACGAGCAGTACTTC. J is TRBJ2-7 and V is TRBV30, with 8 bases that match TRBD1. CDR1 is GTSNPN and CDR2 is SVGIG in the germline V gene (reference sequence). V was pared by 4 bases and J by 2 bases, with 7 bases of the junction left unmatched. CDR3 length: 14 amino acids.

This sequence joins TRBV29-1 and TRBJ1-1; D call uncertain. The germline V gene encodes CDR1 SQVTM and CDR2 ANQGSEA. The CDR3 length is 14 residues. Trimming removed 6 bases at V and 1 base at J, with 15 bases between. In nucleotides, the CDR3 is TGCAGCGTCAAAATGATATTCGGGAACACTGAAGCTTTCTTT. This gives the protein CSVKMIFGNTEAFF.

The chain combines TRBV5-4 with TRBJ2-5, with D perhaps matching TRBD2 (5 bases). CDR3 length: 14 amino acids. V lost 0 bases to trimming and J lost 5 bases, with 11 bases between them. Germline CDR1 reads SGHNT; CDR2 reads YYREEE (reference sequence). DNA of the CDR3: TGTGCCAGCAGCTTGGAAGCGGCTGGGGAGACCCAGTACTTC. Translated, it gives CASSLEAAGETQYF.